Listed below are T cell receptor beta chains from one sample, sequenced in a study of CD8 T cells in Susac syndrome. TCRdb re-called the immunoSEQ multiplex PCR reads with MiXCR, one entry per CDR3 protein. The table shows around 140,000 distinct CDR3 sequences, with approximately 93% occurring only once. Sequencing was carried out using CD4+ T cells from PBMCs. These receptors were collected from a human donor in good health. CDR3s include the opening cysteine and the closing phenylalanine or tryptophan. D genes are given only for firm matches. The size of a clone is reported for some rows only, either as once, few or many, or as a class for expanded clones.

D gene,V gene,J gene,clone size,CDR3 protein,CDR3 DNA
TRBD1,TRBV20-1,TRBJ1-5,NA,CSAMDRAGNQPQHF,TGCAGTGCGATGGACAGGGCTGGCAATCAGCCCCAGCATTTT
NA,TRBV7-6,TRBJ2-1,NA,CASSPKGDEQFF,TGTGCCAGCAGCCCAAAGGGCGATGAGCAGTTCTTC
TRBD1,TRBV10-3,TRBJ2-5,NA,CAITPGQGVETQYF,TGTGCCATCACCCCGGGACAGGGTGTGGAGACCCAGTACTTC
NA,TRBV30,TRBJ2-2,NA,CAWSTGTPNTGELFF,TGTGCCTGGAGCACCGGGACCCCGAACACCGGGGAGCTGTTTTTT
TRBD1,TRBV30,TRBJ1-6,NA,CAWRAGQGLDNSPLHF,TGTGCCTGGAGAGCCGGACAGGGGTTAGATAATTCACCCCTCCACTTT
NA,TRBV5-1,TRBJ2-1,NA,CASSSGLPDNEQFF,TGCGCCAGCAGCTCGGGACTCCCGGACAATGAGCAGTTCTTC
TRBD1,TRBV11-2,TRBJ1-1,NA,CASSFTGGDEAFF,TGTGCCAGCAGCTTTACAGGGGGAGATGAAGCTTTCTTT
TRBD1,TRBV19,TRBJ1-2,NA,CASSIRNRGRNGYTF,TGTGCCAGTAGTATTAGGAACAGGGGGCGAAATGGCTACACCTTC
NA,TRBV20-1,TRBJ1-2,once,CSADIRERGYTF,TGCAGTGCTGACATTCGGGAGCGGGGCTACACCTTC
NA,TRBV20-1,TRBJ2-1,NA,CSARVRGWFNEQFF,TGCAGTGCTAGAGTCAGGGGTTGGTTTAATGAGCAGTTCTTC
NA,TRBV20-1,TRBJ1-5,NA,CSARAGTVNQPQHF,TGCAGTGCTAGAGCCGGGACTGTCAATCAGCCCCAGCATTTT
NA,TRBV29-1,TRBJ1-3,NA,CSVISSGNTIYF,TGCAGCGTTATATCTTCTGGAAACACCATATATTTT
NA,TRBV7-9,TRBJ1-1,NA,CASSATGTMNTEAFF,TGTGCCAGCAGCGCCACAGGGACCATGAACACTGAAGCTTTCTTT
NA,TRBV5-6,TRBJ2-7,once,CASSLALGGQYF,TGTGCCAGCAGCTTGGCCCTGGGGGGACAGTACTTC
TRBD1,TRBV19,TRBJ2-5,once,CASSGQAFETQYF,TGTGCCAGTAGTGGACAGGCCTTTGAGACCCAGTACTTC
TRBD1,TRBV3-1,TRBJ1-4,NA,CASSSYRQGGVIEKLFF,TGTGCCAGCAGCTCCTACCGACAGGGAGGTGTTATTGAAAAACTGTTTTTT
NA,TRBV7-3,TRBJ2-1,once,CASSLISGLTFSNEQFF,TGTGCCAGCAGCTTAATCTCGGGACTTACTTTTTCCAATGAGCAGTTCTTC
TRBD2,TRBV20-1,TRBJ2-1,NA,CSARESSGRYNEQFF,TGCAGTGCTAGAGAGTCTAGCGGGAGATACAATGAGCAGTTCTTC
NA,TRBV15,TRBJ2-5,NA,CATSSHSGRGETQYF,TGTGCCACCAGCAGTCACTCGGGAAGGGGGGAGACCCAGTACTTC
TRBD1,TRBV12-3/TRBV12-4,TRBJ2-1,NA,CASSSRGGAYNEQFF,TGTGCCAGCAGCTCTAGAGGGGGCGCTTACAATGAGCAGTTCTTC
NA,TRBV5-6,TRBJ2-2,NA,CASSLGPTTNTGELFF,TGTGCCAGCAGCCTAGGACCGACTACGAACACCGGGGAGCTGTTTTTT
NA,TRBV5-1,TRBJ1-2,NA,CASSRGDTSYGYTF,TGCGCCAGCAGCCGAGGAGACACGTCCTATGGCTACACCTTC
TRBD1,TRBV20-1,TRBJ2-7,NA,CSAPPRGQVYEQYF,TGCAGTGCTCCCCCACGAGGACAGGTCTACGAGCAGTACTTC
TRBD1,TRBV29-1,TRBJ1-1,NA,CSVTGEGTEAFF,TGCAGCGTTACAGGGGAAGGCACTGAAGCTTTCTTT
NA,TRBV4-2,TRBJ2-5,NA,CASSRDGAQETQYF,TGTGCCAGCAGCCGAGATGGGGCACAAGAGACCCAGTACTTC
TRBD2,TRBV11-2,TRBJ2-1,NA,CASSLSRAGLAGYNEQFF,TGTGCCAGCAGCTTGAGCAGGGCGGGACTAGCGGGATACAATGAGCAGTTCTTC
NA,TRBV4-1,TRBJ2-6,NA,CASSQVDMGFSGANVLTF,TGCGCCAGCAGCCAAGTGGACATGGGATTCTCTGGGGCCAACGTCCTGACTTTC